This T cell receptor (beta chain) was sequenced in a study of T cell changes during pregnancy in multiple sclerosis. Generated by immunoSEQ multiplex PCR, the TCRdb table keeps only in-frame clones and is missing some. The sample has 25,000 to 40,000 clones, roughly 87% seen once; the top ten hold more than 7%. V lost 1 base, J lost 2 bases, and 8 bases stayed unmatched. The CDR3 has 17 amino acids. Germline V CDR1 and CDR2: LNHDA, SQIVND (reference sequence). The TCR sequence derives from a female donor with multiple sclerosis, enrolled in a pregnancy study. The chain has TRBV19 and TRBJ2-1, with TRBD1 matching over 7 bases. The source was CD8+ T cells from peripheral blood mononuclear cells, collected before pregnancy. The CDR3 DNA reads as TGTGCCAGTAGTATAGTCGGGACAGCCTTTGCCTACAATGAGCAGTTCTTC. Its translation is CASSIVGTAFAYNEQFF.